Presented here are 3 T cell receptor beta chains from one specimen sequenced in a study of cytomegalovirus exposure and HLA in healthy donors. The PCR used 60 Vbeta and 13 Jbeta primers. Using immunoSEQ multiplex PCR, the repertoire was profiled, and TCRdb retains in-frame clones only, with some absent. The table has about 120,000 clones, 75% seen once; the top ten hold roughly 3%. Sequencing input: PBMCs. The receptors were sampled from a woman aged 45-65 years in good health and CMV-seronegative.

A remark on this clone: At one boundary the junction diverges from the germline segment, which might be a read error. The chain recombines TRBV27 with TRBJ1-4, with D unresolved. CDR1 and CDR2 from the germline V gene are MNHEY and SMNVEV (reference sequence). CDR3 size: 14 residues. The CDR3 is CVSSRAGVGEKLFF. In DNA form, the CDR3 reads TGTGTCAGCAGCCGGGCGGGAGTAGGCGAAAAACTGTTTTTT.

This clone has only a few counts. This sequence joins TRBV28 and TRBJ2-7; 9 bases are a match to TRBD1. With V trimmed by 6 bases and J by 6 bases, 12 bases remained unmatched. The CDR3 is 15 amino acids. The germline CDR1 and CDR2 sequences are MDHEN and SYDVKM. The CDR3 DNA sequence: TGTGCCAGCAGGATTTTGGGGACAGGGCCTCTCGAGCAGTACTTC. Protein sequence: CASRILGTGPLEQYF.

The chain's CDR3 is CASSRTGVYGYTF. CDR3 in DNA: TGTGCCAGCAGCAGGACAGGGGTGTATGGCTACACCTTC. The chain links TRBV11-2 to TRBJ1-2; 9 bases agree with TRBD1. From germline, CDR1 is SGHAT and CDR2 FQNNGV. The CDR3 spans 13 residues. V dropped 5 bases and J dropped 5; count of bases not matched to a gene: 3. Full variable domain (outside the CDR3, taken from reference TRBV11-2 and TRBJ1-2): EAGVAQSPRYKIIEKRQSVAFWCNPISGHATLYWYQQILGQGPKLLIQFQNNGVVDDSQLPKDRFSAERLKGVDSTLKIQPAKLEDSAVYLCASSRTGVYGYTFGSGTRLTVV.